This TCR beta chain emerged from a study of T cells in Graves' hyperthyroidism and ophthalmopathy. The CDR3 runs 14 residues. V lost 1 base and J lost 3, with 10 bases in between. Looked up from germline, CDR1 is SGHRS and CDR2 is YFSETQ. Study-wide findings and caveats: A 13 V-J signature model discriminated ophthalmopathy versus stable hyperthyroidism.

Exclusion of a patient resulted from uncontrolled infection, other autoimmune disease, pregnancy or lactation. The authors obtained PBMCs from 10 ml of fresh peripheral blood. Amplification targeted TCR beta CDR3 regions from RNA transcripts. The TCR CDR3 was amplified in a first-round RT-PCR using the HTBI primer set. TCRdb itself ran the multiplex PCR reads through MiXCR, one entry per CDR3 protein. The sample holds about 680,000 distinct CDR3 sequences, about 35% seen once. This clonotype was recorded a few times. Its antigen is unknown. The chain uses TRBV5-1 and TRBJ2-5; D unresolved. The origin of this receptor is a woman aged 40-49 years with Graves' hyperthyroidism. The specimen sequenced was blood. The CDR3 protein is CASSLPVGKETQYF. CDR3 coding DNA: TGCGCCAGCAGCTTGCCGGTGGGTAAAGAGACCCAGTACTTC.